A single sample is the source of the 9 T cell receptor beta chains below, sequenced in a study of T-cell memory formation after mild COVID-19. TCRdb ran MiXCR on the 5' RACE reads and lists one entry per CDR3 protein. The repertoire holds around 410,000 distinct CDR3 sequences, with under 25% as singletons. Sequenced sample: PBMCs or a T cell subset sorted from them (not recorded which). Receptor source: an adult woman who had mild COVID-19 (a few samples of this study predate the infection). Cell type and time point are not known.

A few counts support this clonotype. The genes are TRBV5-1 and TRBJ1-2; tentative D call: TRBD1 (6 bases). The germline V gene encodes CDR1 SGHRS and CDR2 YFSETQ. The CDR3 consists of 15 residues. The germline V and J ends were trimmed by 4 bases and 0 bases, with 13 bases remaining between them. For the CDR3, the DNA is TGCGCCAGCAGCCCACGGACAGCCTCTAACTATGGCTACACCTTC. It encodes CASSPRTASNYGYTF.

This chain connects TRBV15 to TRBJ1-1, with 9 bases matching TRBD1. CDR1 and CDR2 from the germline V gene are LNHNV and YYDKDF (reference sequence). CDR3 size: 15 residues. The V segment lost 1 base and the J segment 1 base; nucleotides outside the gene matches: 1. DNA of the CDR3: TGTGCCACCAGCAGAGGGGACAGGGAGAACACTGAAGCTTTCTTT. It translates to CATSRGDRENTEAFF.

There are a few counts of this clonotype. The chain employs TRBV6-2 or TRBV6-3 and TRBJ1-1; unclear D gene. V was trimmed by 1 base and J by 4 bases, leaving 4 bases between them. Germline V gene lookup returns CDR1 MNHEY and CDR2 SVGEGT. The CDR3 totals 12 residues. The CDR3 spells CASSYWVTEAFF. The CDR3, as DNA: TGTGCCAGCAGTTACTGGGTCACTGAAGCTTTCTTT.

This clonotype was recorded once. The chain couples TRBV2 to TRBJ1-2; D is unresolved. The CDR3 is 14 residues long. Germline V gene data show CDR1 as SNHLY and CDR2 as FYNNEI. The V end lost 0 bases, the J end lost 6 bases, and 11 bases lay between the germline ends. CDR3 amino acids: CASSEALYGDGYTF. CDR3 DNA sequence: TGTGCCAGCAGTGAAGCGCTCTATGGCGATGGCTACACCTTC. Full variable domain (missing parts from reference TRBV2 and TRBJ1-2): EPEVTQTPSHQVTQMGQEVILRCVPISNHLYFYWYRQILGQKVEFLVSFYNNEISEKSEIFDDQFSVERPDGSNFTLKIRSTKLEDSAMYFCASSEALYGDGYTFGSGTRLTVV.

This clonotype was counted between two and nine times. The chain joins TRBV5-1 to TRBJ1-1; a possible D gene is TRBD1 (5 bases). The CDR3 totals 17 residues. Germline-derived CDR1 and CDR2 are SGHRS and YFSETQ. The V and J ends lost 5 bases and 4 bases respectively, with 24 bases between them. CDR3 sequence: CASSSIRDFGFGTEAFF. In DNA form, the CDR3 reads TGCGCCAGCAGTTCTATCAGGGATTTTGGGTTCGGCACTGAAGCTTTCTTT.

A few counts support this clonotype. The chain recombines TRBV9 with TRBJ1-1; D possibly corresponds to TRBD1 (5 bases). The CDR3 contains 13 residues. Germline assignment: CDR1 SGDLS and CDR2 YYNGEE. V was trimmed by 4 bases and J by 11 bases, leaving 18 bases between them. The CDR3 here is CASSQALAGRAFF. CDR3 nucleotides: TGTGCCAGCAGCCAGGCGTTGGCGGGGCGTGCTTTCTTT.

This clonotype occurred a few times. The gene calls are TRBV3-1 and TRBJ2-1; 14 nucleotides agree with TRBD2. V lost 5 bases, J lost 4 bases, and 7 bases stayed unmatched. The CDR3 contains 17 residues. Germline lookup yields CDR1 LGHDT and CDR2 YNNKEL (reference sequence). The CDR3, as DNA: TGTGCCAGCAGCTCCAAGCGACTAGCGGGGGGGTACAATGAGCAGTTCTTC. Amino acid sequence: CASSSKRLAGGYNEQFF.

The chain is built from TRBV6-5 and TRBJ1-4, with a possible D match to TRBD1 (5 bases). The CDR3 length is 15 residues. CDR1 MNHEY and CDR2 SVGAGI come from the germline V gene. The V end lost 5 bases, the J end lost 4 bases, and 14 bases lay between the germline ends. In DNA, the CDR3 is TGTGCCAGCAGTCTCCGGGACCCTTATAATGAAAAACTGTTTTTT. It specifies CASSLRDPYNEKLFF.

This chain links TRBV29-1 with TRBJ2-1; 9 positions agree with TRBD2. In germline, CDR1 is SQVTM, CDR2 ANQGSEA. The CDR3 is 16 residues long. V shed 4 bases, J shed 7 bases, and the junction held 14 bases outside the gene matches. Written as DNA, the CDR3 is TGCAGCGTTGCCCATCTGGCGGGAGGGGGGATAAATGAGCAGTTCTTC. The encoded protein is CSVAHLAGGGINEQFF.